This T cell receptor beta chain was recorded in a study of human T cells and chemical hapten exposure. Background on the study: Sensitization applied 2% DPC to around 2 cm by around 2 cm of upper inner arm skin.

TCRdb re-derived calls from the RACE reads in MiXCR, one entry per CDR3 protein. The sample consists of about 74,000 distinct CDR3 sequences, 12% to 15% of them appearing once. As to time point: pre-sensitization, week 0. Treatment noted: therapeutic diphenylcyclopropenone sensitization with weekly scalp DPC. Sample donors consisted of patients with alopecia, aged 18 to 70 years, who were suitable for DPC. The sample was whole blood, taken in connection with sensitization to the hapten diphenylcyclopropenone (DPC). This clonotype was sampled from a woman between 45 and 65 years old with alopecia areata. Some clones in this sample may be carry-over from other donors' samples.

The chain's CDR3 is CASSPPDRSAFF. In DNA form, the CDR3 reads TGTGCCAGCAGTCCCCCTGACAGGTCTGCTTTCTTT. V is TRBV3-1 and J is TRBJ1-1, with D possibly matching TRBD1 (6 bases). CDR3 length equals 12 residues. Per germline, CDR1 LGHDT and CDR2 YNNKEL (reference sequence). The V end was cut by 6 bases, the J end by 11 bases, with 16 bases between.